This T cell receptor beta chain was identified during a study of sequential checkpoint blockade in melanoma. At the level of the study: Randomization was 1:1 between first-line nivolumab→ipilimumab and ipilimumab→nivolumab. Maintenance nivolumab came after either treatment sequence.

Treatment specified: randomized to nivolumab then ipilimumab (arm A) or the reverse (arm B). DNA-damaging chemotherapy had not been given to any patient beforehand. Live CD3+CD8+ CD19− CD56− cells were sorted from PBMCs. Method: immunoSEQ multiplex PCR; TCRdb's copy keeps in-frame clones and lacks some. The sample lists around 12,000 clones; more than 60% were seen once. The V gene's germline CDR1 is SGHTA and CDR2 FQGTGA. V shed 3 bases and J 13 bases; nucleotides not matched to a gene: 9. CDR3 length: 13 residues. The TCR sequence derives from a human donor with melanoma. The sample here was CD8+ T cells sorted from blood (inferred from file names), taken from a patient given nivolumab and ipilimumab in sequence. V is TRBV7-3 and J is TRBJ1-2; the match to TRBD1 covers 9 bases. CDR3 protein: CASSFGTGRLLTF. CDR3 sequence (DNA): TGTGCCAGCAGCTTCGGGACAGGGAGATTGCTCACCTTC.